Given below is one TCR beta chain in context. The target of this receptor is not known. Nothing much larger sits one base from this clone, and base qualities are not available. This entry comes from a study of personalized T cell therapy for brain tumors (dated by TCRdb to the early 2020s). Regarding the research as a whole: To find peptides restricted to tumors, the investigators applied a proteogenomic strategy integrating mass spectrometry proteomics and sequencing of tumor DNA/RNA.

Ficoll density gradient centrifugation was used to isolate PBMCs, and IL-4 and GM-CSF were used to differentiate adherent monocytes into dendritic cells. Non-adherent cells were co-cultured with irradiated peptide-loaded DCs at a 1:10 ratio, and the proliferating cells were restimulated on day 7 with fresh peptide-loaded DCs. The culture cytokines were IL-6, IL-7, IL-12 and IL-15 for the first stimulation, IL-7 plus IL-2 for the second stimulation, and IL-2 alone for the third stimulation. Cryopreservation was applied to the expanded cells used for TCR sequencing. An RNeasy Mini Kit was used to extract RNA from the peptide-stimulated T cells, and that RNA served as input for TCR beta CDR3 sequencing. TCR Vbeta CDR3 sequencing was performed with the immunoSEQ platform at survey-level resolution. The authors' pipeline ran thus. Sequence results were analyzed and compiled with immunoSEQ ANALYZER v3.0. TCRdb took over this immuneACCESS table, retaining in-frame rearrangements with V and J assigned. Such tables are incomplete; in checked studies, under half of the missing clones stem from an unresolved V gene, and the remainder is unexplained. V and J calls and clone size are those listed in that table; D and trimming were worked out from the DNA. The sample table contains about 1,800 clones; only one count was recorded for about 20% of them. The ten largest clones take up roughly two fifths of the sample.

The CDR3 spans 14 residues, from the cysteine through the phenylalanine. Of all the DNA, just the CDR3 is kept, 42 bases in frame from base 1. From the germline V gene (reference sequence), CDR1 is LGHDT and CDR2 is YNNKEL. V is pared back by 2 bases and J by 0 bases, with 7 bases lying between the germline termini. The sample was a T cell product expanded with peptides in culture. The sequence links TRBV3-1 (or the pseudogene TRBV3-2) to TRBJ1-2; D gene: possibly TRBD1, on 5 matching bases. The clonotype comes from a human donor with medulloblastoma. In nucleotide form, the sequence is TGTGCCAGCAGCCAACAGGGAACTAACTATGGCTACACCTTC. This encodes CASSQQGTNYGYTF.